The 27 T cell receptor beta chains presented below share a single source sample, sequenced in a study of blood T cell repertoires in COVID-19. Sequenced by immunoSEQ multiplex PCR; TCRdb stores in-frame clones only, minus some. The sample includes roughly 230,000 clones, about 83% of them seen just once. Sequencing was performed on peripheral blood. The source of these receptors is a man in his forties with active or convalescent COVID-19.

The CDR3 is CASSWTPTGELFF. DNA for the CDR3: TGTGCCAGTAGTTGGACACCTACCGGGGAGCTGTTTTTT. This sequence joins TRBV19 and TRBJ2-2, with a tentative D call TRBD1 (5 bases). Germline assignment: CDR1 LNHDA and CDR2 SQIVND (reference sequence). Deletions cut 5 bases from V and 5 bases from J, with 9 bases between. This CDR3 contains 13 residues. Variable domain in full (rest from reference TRBV19 and TRBJ2-2): DGGITQSPKYLFRKEGQNVTLSCEQNLNHDAMYWYRQDPGQGLRLIYYSQIVNDFQKGDIAEGYSVSREKKESFPLTVTSAQKNPTAFYLCASSWTPTGELFFGEGSRLTVL.

This clone was counted only a few times. V is TRBV25-1 and J is TRBJ2-1; 8 positions match TRBD2. Germline trimming cut 4 bases from V and 3 bases from J; bases unmatched to any gene: 5. Germline V CDR1 and CDR2: MGHDK, SYGVNS. This CDR3 region has 15 residues. The CDR3 bases are TGTGCCAGCAGTGGAGAAGCGGGGGACTACAATGAGCAGTTCTTC. Translation: CASSGEAGDYNEQFF.

The V and J genes are TRBV11-3 and TRBJ2-5; 14 nucleotides align to TRBD2. The germline V gene has CDR1 SGHNT and CDR2 YENEEA. With V trimmed by 0 bases and J by 2 bases, 8 bases remained unmatched. The length of the CDR3 is 19 residues. DNA for the CDR3: TGTGCCAGCAGCTTAGATCTAAGACTAGCGGGGGGGAAACAAGAGACCCAGTACTTC. Translating it yields CASSLDLRLAGGKQETQYF.

The genes are TRBV7-9 and TRBJ1-1; unclear D gene. Germline V lookup: CDR1 SEHNR, CDR2 FQNEAQ (reference sequence). This CDR3 is 12 amino acids long. V gave up 6 bases and J gave up 4 bases, with 9 bases separating them. The CDR3 coding sequence is TGTGCCAGCAGAAGGGAGGTCACTGAAGCTTTCTTT. This codes for CASRREVTEAFF.

The V and J genes are TRBV11-3 and TRBJ2-3; no firm D call. V was shortened by 7 bases and J by 6 bases, with 14 bases between the two germline ends. CDR1 is SGHNT and CDR2 is YENEEA in the germline V gene. This CDR3 contains 13 residues. The CDR3 DNA follows: TGTGCCAGCAAGACCGTAGTCGGGGATACGCAGTATTTT. Protein: CASKTVVGDTQYF.

In DNA form, the CDR3 reads TGTGCCAGCAGTTTTCCTAGCGGGGGCACAGATACGCAGTATTTT. Its translation: CASSFPSGGTDTQYF. The chain recombines TRBV27 with TRBJ2-3, with 9 bases fitting TRBD2. The CDR3 totals 15 residues. Per the germline V gene, CDR1 is MNHEY and CDR2 is SMNVEV (reference sequence). V lost 3 bases, J lost 1 base, and 2 bases stayed unmatched.

The chain couples TRBV6-2 or TRBV6-3 to TRBJ2-7; 14 bases align to TRBD2. The CDR3 contains 19 residues. Looked up from germline, CDR1 is MNHEY and CDR2 is SVGEGT. After removal of 2 bases from V and 0 bases from J, the junction contained 9 bases not matched to a gene. CDR3 bases: TGTGCCAGCAGTTACCCCATGGGACTAGCGGGGGCCAGCTCCTACGAGCAGTACTTC. It encodes CASSYPMGLAGASSYEQYF.

This chain links TRBV6-5 with TRBJ2-7, with TRBD1 identical over 9 bases. V trimming: 7 bases; J trimming: 0 bases; junction bases outside the gene matches: 7. Germline V gene sequence: CDR1 MNHEY, CDR2 SVGAGI. The CDR3 covers 15 residues. For the CDR3, the DNA is TGTGCCAGCACCTCGGGACAGGGCCTCTCCTACGAGCAGTACTTC. Its translation is CASTSGQGLSYEQYF.

V gene TRBV19 combines with J gene TRBJ1-2, with 7 bases matching TRBD1. CDR3 length: 14 amino acids. Trimming took 5 bases from V and 8 from J; bases not matched to a gene: 11. Germline CDR1 is LNHDA and CDR2 is SQIVND (reference sequence). The chain's CDR3 is CASSPGAGGRGYTF. CDR3 sequence (DNA): TGTGCCAGTAGTCCCGGGGCAGGGGGACGCGGCTACACCTTC.

V is TRBV30 and J is TRBJ1-6; D unclear. Germline CDR1 is GTSNPN and CDR2 is SVGIG (reference sequence). V lost 4 bases, J lost 7 bases, and 11 bases lay in between. The CDR3 spans 13 residues. CDR3 sequence reads: CAWTVAYNSPLHF. The DNA of the CDR3 is TGTGCCTGGACAGTCGCTTACAATTCACCCCTCCACTTT.

The CDR3 nucleotides are TGTGCCAGTAGTATACGGACAGGAACGAATCAGCCCCAGCATTTT. The encoded protein is CASSIRTGTNQPQHF. J is TRBJ1-5 and V is TRBV19; 7 nucleotides match TRBD1. CDR3 length: 15 residues. Trimming removed 2 bases from V and 4 bases from J; junction bases left unmatched: 5. Per the germline V gene, CDR1 is LNHDA and CDR2 is SQIVND (reference sequence).

This chain connects TRBV29-1 to TRBJ1-1; D ambiguous. CDR1 and CDR2 from the germline V gene are SQVTM and ANQGSEA. The length of the CDR3 is 11 residues. Trimming left V 5 bases short and J 1 base short, with 5 bases between. The CDR3 here is CSVRANTEAFF. The CDR3 DNA sequence: TGCAGCGTTCGAGCGAACACTGAAGCTTTCTTT.

This chain uses TRBV5-8 with TRBJ2-3; 10 bases map to TRBD2. V was clipped by 4 bases and J by 1 base; unmatched bases: 3. Germline V lookup: CDR1 SGHTS, CDR2 YDEGEE. This CDR3 comprises 15 residues. CDR3 sequence reads: CASSLGLAGTDTQYF. CDR3 nucleotides: TGTGCCAGCAGCCTAGGACTAGCGGGCACAGATACGCAGTATTTT.

The rearrangement joins TRBV6-5 to TRBJ2-3; D unclear. Germline V gene data show CDR1 as MNHEY and CDR2 as SVGAGI. CDR3 length: 14 amino acids. Deletions cut 0 bases from V and 5 bases from J, with 9 bases between. The CDR3 sequence is CASSYSFTVDTQYF. The CDR3, as DNA: TGTGCCAGCAGTTACTCTTTTACTGTAGATACGCAGTATTTT.

The chain joins TRBV5-8 to TRBJ1-5, with D perhaps matching TRBD1 (6 bases). This CDR3 has 14 residues. In germline, CDR1 is SGHTS, CDR2 YDEGEE. The V gene lost 1 base and the J gene lost 5 bases, with 10 bases spanning the gap. The CDR3, as DNA: TGTGCCAGCAGCTTGAGGGGGATTTATCAGCCCCAGCATTTT. Its translation is CASSLRGIYQPQHF.

The J gene is TRBJ1-2, the V gene TRBV11-3; no firm D call. The CDR3 contains 14 residues. Trimming took 4 bases from V and 4 from J, leaving 13 bases between them. Germline V gives CDR1 SGHNT, CDR2 YENEEA. Here the CDR3 DNA reads TGTGCCAGCAGCTCCTCTGGAGCTCGCTATGGCTACACCTTC. It specifies CASSSSGARYGYTF. Full variable domain (remainder filled in from reference TRBV11-3 and TRBJ1-2): EAGVVQSPRYKIIEKKQPVAFWCNPISGHNTLYWYLQNLGQGPELLIRYENEEAVDDSQLPKDRFSAERLKGVDSTLKIQPAELGDSAVYLCASSSSGARYGYTFGSGTRLTVV.

The J gene is TRBJ1-2, the V gene TRBV5-1, with 8 bases identical to TRBD1. This CDR3 comprises 14 residues. Germline V gene data show CDR1 as SGHRS and CDR2 as YFSETQ. Germline trimming cut 4 bases from V and 3 bases from J; bases unmatched to any gene: 5. CDR3 amino acids: CASSHLTGDYGYTF. CDR3 in DNA: TGCGCCAGCAGCCACCTGACAGGGGACTATGGCTACACCTTC.

The chain employs TRBV6-4 and TRBJ2-2, with 10 nucleotides matching TRBD1. Germline CDR1 is MRHNA and CDR2 is SNTAGT. V gave up 7 bases and J gave up 4 bases; unmatched junction bases: 12. The CDR3 runs to 17 residues. CDR3 nucleotides: TGTGCCAGCACCCCAGAAGGGGACAGGGGATCCACCGGGGAGCTGTTTTTT. The encoded protein is CASTPEGDRGSTGELFF.

The rearrangement uses TRBV24-1 and TRBJ1-1, with TRBD1 as a possible D gene (5 bases). Germline V CDR1 and CDR2: KGHDR, SFDVKD. This CDR3 has 14 amino acids. The V end lost 7 bases, the J end lost 1 base, and 12 bases lay between the germline ends. CDR3 in amino acids: CATRGGGENTEAFF. CDR3 sequence (DNA): TGTGCCACCAGGGGCGGGGGAGAGAACACTGAAGCTTTCTTT.

A few counts support this clone. The J gene is TRBJ1-2, the V gene TRBV7-9, with D hard to call. The length of the CDR3 is 14 residues. CDR1 and CDR2 from the germline V gene are SEHNR and FQNEAQ (reference sequence). V lost 1 base to trimming and J lost 6 bases, with 12 bases between them. Here the CDR3 DNA reads TGTGCCAGCAGCTTAGGGTCCAGGCCCGATGGCTACACCTTC. Residues: CASSLGSRPDGYTF.

The CDR3 DNA reads TGTGCCAGCAGTTACCCGGTCGGGGCGACAGGTGTTTGGGTCAATGAGCAGTTCTTC. It codes for CASSYPVGATGVWVNEQFF. This sequence joins TRBV6-2 or TRBV6-3 and TRBJ2-1; D possibly corresponds to TRBD1 (6 bases). Looked up from germline, CDR1 is MNHEY and CDR2 is SVGEGT. CDR3 length: 19 amino acids. V lost 2 bases and J 6 bases, leaving 26 bases between the germline ends.

V is TRBV27 and J is TRBJ2-5, with 9 bases identical to TRBD1. Germline trimming cut 6 bases from V and 7 bases from J; bases unmatched to any gene: 9. Germline V gives CDR1 MNHEY, CDR2 SMNVEV (reference sequence). CDR3 length equals 14 residues. CDR3 amino acids: CASRHRTGAGTQYF. CDR3 sequence (DNA): TGTGCCAGCAGACACCGGACAGGGGCTGGGACCCAGTACTTC.

The J gene is TRBJ1-1, the V gene TRBV6-5; no clear D gene. Looked up from germline, CDR1 is MNHEY and CDR2 is SVGAGI. The CDR3 runs to 15 residues. V was clipped by 6 bases and J by 5 bases, with 19 bases between them. CDR3 in DNA: TGTGCCAGCAGCTACGAACCCTTTTCGGGGACTGAAGCTTTCTTT. This sequence encodes CASSYEPFSGTEAFF.

The chain joins TRBV7-3 to TRBJ1-2; D gene unclear. The germline V and J ends were trimmed by 0 bases and 8 bases, with 10 bases remaining between them. CDR1 and CDR2 from the germline V gene are SGHTA and FQGTGA. The CDR3 sequence is 13 residues long. The CDR3 here is CASSLTGGLGYTF. CDR3 DNA: TGTGCCAGCAGCTTAACGGGCGGGCTGGGCTACACCTTC.

V gene TRBV27 combines with J gene TRBJ2-7; tentative D call: TRBD2 (5 bases). V lost 6 bases to trimming and J lost 2 bases, with 8 bases between them. Germline V gives CDR1 MNHEY, CDR2 SMNVEV (reference sequence). The CDR3 totals 12 residues. CDR3 amino acids: CASSGVTYEQYF. The CDR3 DNA follows: TGTGCCAGCAGCGGGGTTACCTACGAGCAGTACTTC.

This clone was seen a handful of times. The chain carries TRBV30 and TRBJ1-1, with 7 bases fitting TRBD1. In germline, CDR1 is GTSNPN, CDR2 SVGIG (reference sequence). V lost 0 bases to trimming and J lost 1 base; unmatched junction nucleotides: 5. The CDR3 consists of 15 residues. The CDR3 spells CAWSVARTGNTEAFF. For the CDR3, the DNA is TGTGCCTGGAGTGTCGCCCGGACAGGGAACACTGAAGCTTTCTTT.

The rearrangement links TRBV30 to TRBJ1-1; TRBD1 might be the D (6 bases). Trimming stripped 3 bases from V and 0 bases from J, with 11 bases between. Germline values: CDR1 GTSNPN, CDR2 SVGIG (reference sequence). This CDR3 region has 14 residues. The CDR3: CAWSNTGMNTEAFF. CDR3 DNA: TGTGCCTGGAGCAATACAGGGATGAACACTGAAGCTTTCTTT.